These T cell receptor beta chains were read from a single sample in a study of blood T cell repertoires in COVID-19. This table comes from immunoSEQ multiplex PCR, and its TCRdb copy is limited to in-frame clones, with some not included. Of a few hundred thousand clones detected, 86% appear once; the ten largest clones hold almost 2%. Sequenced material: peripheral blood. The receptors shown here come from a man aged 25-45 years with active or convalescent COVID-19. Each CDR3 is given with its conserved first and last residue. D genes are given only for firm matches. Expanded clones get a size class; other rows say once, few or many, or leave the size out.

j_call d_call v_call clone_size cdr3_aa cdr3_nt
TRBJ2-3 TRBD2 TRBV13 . CASSSSGGALYTQYF TGTGCCAGCAGCTCTAGCGGGGGGGCTCTGTATACGCAGTATTTT
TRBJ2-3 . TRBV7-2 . CASSLQPSTDTQYF TGTGCCAGCAGCCTACAGCCCAGCACAGATACGCAGTATTTT
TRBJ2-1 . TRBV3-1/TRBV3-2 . CASSQFLSSSYNEQFF TGTGCCAGCAGCCAATTCCTCTCTAGCTCCTACAATGAGCAGTTCTTC
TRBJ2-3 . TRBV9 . CASSFLAKDTQYF TGTGCCAGCAGCTTCCTAGCCAAAGATACGCAGTATTTT
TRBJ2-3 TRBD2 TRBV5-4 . CASSSGGSRTYTQYF TGTGCCAGCAGCAGCGGGGGGTCACGCACGTATACGCAGTATTTT
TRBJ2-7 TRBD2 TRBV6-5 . CASLPSGGAYEQYF TGTGCCAGTCTACCTAGCGGGGGGGCCTACGAGCAGTACTTC
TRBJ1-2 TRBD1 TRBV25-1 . CASSEFSDRGLGYTF TGTGCCAGCAGTGAATTTTCCGACAGGGGGCTCGGCTACACCTTC
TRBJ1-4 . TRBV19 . CASSMGASPGNEKLFF TGTGCCAGTAGTATGGGTGCGTCGCCAGGCAATGAAAAACTGTTTTTT
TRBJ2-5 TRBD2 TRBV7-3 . CASSFSGGLGETQYF TGTGCCAGCAGCTTTAGCGGGGGGCTGGGAGAGACCCAGTACTTC
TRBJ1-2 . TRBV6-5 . CASNYGTGTGYTF TGTGCCAGCAACTACGGAACAGGGACCGGCTACACCTTC
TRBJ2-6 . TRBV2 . CASTGQEFQYSGANVLTF TGTGCCAGCACAGGGCAGGAATTTCAATACTCTGGGGCCAACGTCCTGACTTTC
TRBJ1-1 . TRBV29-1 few CSVREQGRGNTEAFF TGCAGCGTACGTGAACAGGGACGGGGGAACACTGAAGCTTTCTTT
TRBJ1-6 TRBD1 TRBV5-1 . CASSLKTGANSPLHF TGCGCCAGCAGCTTAAAGACAGGGGCAAATTCACCCCTCCACTTT
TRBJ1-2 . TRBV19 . CASLRPEGVVGDYGYTF TGTGCCAGTCTCCGCCCGGAGGGAGTGGTGGGTGACTATGGCTACACCTTC
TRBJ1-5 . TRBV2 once CASSILYQPQHF TGTGCCAGCAGTATCTTATATCAGCCCCAGCATTTT
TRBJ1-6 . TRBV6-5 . CASSYSAGARNSPLHF TGTGCCAGCAGTTACTCGGCAGGGGCGAGGAATTCACCCCTCCACTTT
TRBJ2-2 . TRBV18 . CASSIGRGEELFF TGTGCCAGCTCGATTGGGCGCGGGGAGGAGCTGTTTTTT
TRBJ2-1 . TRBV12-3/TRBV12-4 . CASSFLSLNEQFF TGTGCCAGCAGTTTTCTTTCCCTCAATGAGCAGTTCTTC
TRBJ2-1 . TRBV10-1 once CASSEKGTGGQEQFF TGCGCCAGCAGTGAAAAAGGGACTGGCGGCCAGGAGCAGTTCTTC
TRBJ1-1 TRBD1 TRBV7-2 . CASSFVRGRYTEAFF TGTGCCAGCAGCTTTGTAAGGGGGCGGTACACTGAAGCTTTCTTT
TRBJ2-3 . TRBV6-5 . CASTWGLQTTGTQYF TGTGCCAGCACCTGGGGGCTCCAAACCACAGGTACGCAGTATTTT
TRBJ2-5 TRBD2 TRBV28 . CASSFLAGQETQYF TGTGCCAGCAGTTTCTTAGCGGGACAAGAGACCCAGTACTTC
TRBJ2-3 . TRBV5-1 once CASSSAGITDTQYF TGCGCCAGCAGTAGTGCAGGGATCACAGATACGCAGTATTTT
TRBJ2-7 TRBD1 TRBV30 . CAWRSGTGVEQYF TGTGCCTGGAGGTCCGGGACAGGGGTCGAGCAGTACTTC
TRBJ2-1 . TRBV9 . CASSPSSYNEQFF TGTGCCAGCAGCCCATCCTCCTACAATGAGCAGTTCTTC
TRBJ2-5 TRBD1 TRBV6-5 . CASRSGTVTQETQYF TGTGCCAGCAGGTCGGGGACAGTAACGCAAGAGACCCAGTACTTC
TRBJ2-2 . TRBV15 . CATSRNQGRGTGELFF TGTGCCACCAGCAGGAACCAAGGCCGAGGCACCGGGGAGCTGTTTTTT
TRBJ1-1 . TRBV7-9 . CASSSQGRGTEAFF TGTGCCAGCAGCTCACAGGGAAGGGGCACTGAAGCTTTCTTT
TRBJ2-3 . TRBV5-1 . CASSFLSDTQYF TGCGCCAGCAGCTTTTTATCAGATACGCAGTATTTT
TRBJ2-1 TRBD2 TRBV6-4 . CASCLSGGAGEQFF TGTGCCAGCTGTCTTAGCGGGGGGGCCGGGGAGCAGTTCTTC
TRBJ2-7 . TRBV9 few CASSPTDLRNEQYF TGTGCCAGCAGCCCCACGGACTTACGGAACGAGCAGTACTTC
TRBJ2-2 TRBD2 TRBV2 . CASKPGTSGGAGTGELFF TGTGCCAGCAAGCCTGGGACTAGCGGGGGGGCGGGCACCGGGGAGCTGTTTTTT
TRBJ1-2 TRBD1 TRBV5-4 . CASSVDRAYGYTF TGTGCCAGCAGCGTGGACAGGGCCTATGGCTACACCTTC
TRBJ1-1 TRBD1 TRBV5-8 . CASSPDRGMNTEAFF TGTGCCAGCAGCCCGGACAGGGGAATGAACACTGAAGCTTTCTTT
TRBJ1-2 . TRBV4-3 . CASSQAPGPYGYTF TGCGCCAGCAGCCAAGCCCCAGGGCCCTATGGCTACACCTTC
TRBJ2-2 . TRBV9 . CASSVGPGGGANTGELFF TGTGCCAGCAGCGTAGGCCCGGGGGGCGGGGCGAACACCGGGGAGCTGTTTTTT
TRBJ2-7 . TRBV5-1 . CASSLYTRVGDYEQYF TGCGCCAGCAGCCTGTACACTCGGGTAGGGGACTACGAGCAGTACTTC
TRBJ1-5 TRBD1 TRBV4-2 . CASSQDYRQGRNQPQHF TGTGCCAGCAGCCAAGATTATCGACAGGGTCGGAATCAGCCCCAGCATTTT
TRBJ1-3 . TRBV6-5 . CASKTGYSGNTIYF TGTGCCAGCAAAACAGGTTACTCTGGAAACACCATATATTTT
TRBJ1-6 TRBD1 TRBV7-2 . CASSPGTDNSPLHF TGTGCCAGCAGCCCTGGGACAGATAATTCACCCCTCCACTTT
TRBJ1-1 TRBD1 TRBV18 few CASSPGRQGRIEAFF TGTGCCAGCTCACCGGGGAGACAGGGGCGCATAGAGGCTTTCTTT
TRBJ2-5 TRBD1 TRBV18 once CASSLQTGEETQYF TGTGCCAGCTCACTTCAAACAGGGGAAGAGACCCAGTACTTC
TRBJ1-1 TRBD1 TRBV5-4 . CASSWDRREAFF TGTGCCAGCAGCTGGGACAGGAGGGAAGCTTTCTTT
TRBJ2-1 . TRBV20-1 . CSASVMVGLQEQFF TGCAGTGCTAGTGTTATGGTGGGACTCCAAGAGCAGTTCTTC
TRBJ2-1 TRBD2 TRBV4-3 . CASSADGGAHNEQFF TGCGCCAGCAGCGCAGACGGGGGGGCACACAATGAGCAGTTCTTC
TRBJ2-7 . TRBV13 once CASSSGWQGATYEQYF TGTGCCAGCAGCTCCGGGTGGCAGGGCGCTACCTACGAGCAGTACTTC
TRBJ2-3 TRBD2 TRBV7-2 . CASRGTSGASSTDTQYF TGTGCCAGCAGGGGGACTAGCGGTGCCTCTAGCACAGATACGCAGTATTTT
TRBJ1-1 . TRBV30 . CAWMRSLNTEAFF TGTGCCTGGATGCGATCGCTGAACACTGAAGCTTTCTTT
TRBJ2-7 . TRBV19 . CASSTIYSTGREQYF TGTGCCAGTAGTACGATCTACTCGACAGGTCGCGAGCAGTACTTC
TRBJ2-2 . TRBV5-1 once CASSDGGLSGELFF TGCGCCAGCAGCGACGGGGGGCTATCCGGGGAGCTGTTTTTT
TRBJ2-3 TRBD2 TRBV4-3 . CASSQDWASGGADTQYF TGCGCCAGCAGCCAAGATTGGGCTAGCGGGGGGGCAGATACGCAGTATTTT
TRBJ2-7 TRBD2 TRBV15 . CATSRESGAAYEQYF TGTGCCACCAGCAGAGAAAGCGGGGCTGCGTACGAGCAGTACTTC
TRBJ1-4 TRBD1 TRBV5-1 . CASSLVNRDSSEKLFF TGCGCCAGCAGCTTGGTTAACCGGGACAGCTCTGAAAAACTGTTTTTT